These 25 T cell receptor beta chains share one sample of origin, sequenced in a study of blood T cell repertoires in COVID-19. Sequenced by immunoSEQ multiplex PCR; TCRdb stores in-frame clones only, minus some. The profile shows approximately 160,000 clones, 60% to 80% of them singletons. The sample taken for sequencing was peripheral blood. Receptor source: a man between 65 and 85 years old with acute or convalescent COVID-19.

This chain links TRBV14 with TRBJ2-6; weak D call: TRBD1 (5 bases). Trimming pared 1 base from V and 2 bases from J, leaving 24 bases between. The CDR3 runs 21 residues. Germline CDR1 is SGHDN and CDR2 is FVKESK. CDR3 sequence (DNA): TGTGCCAGCAGCCAAGTAGGGGTGTCGGTGATGGGTCCCACTGGGGCCAACGTCCTGACTTTC. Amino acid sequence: CASSQVGVSVMGPTGANVLTF.

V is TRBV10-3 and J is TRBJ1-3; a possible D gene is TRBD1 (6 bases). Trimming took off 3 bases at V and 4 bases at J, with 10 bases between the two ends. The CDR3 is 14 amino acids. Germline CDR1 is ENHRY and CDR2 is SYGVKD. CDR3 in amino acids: CAISDTGSGNTIYF. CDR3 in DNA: TGTGCCATCAGTGACACAGGGTCGGGAAACACCATATATTTT.

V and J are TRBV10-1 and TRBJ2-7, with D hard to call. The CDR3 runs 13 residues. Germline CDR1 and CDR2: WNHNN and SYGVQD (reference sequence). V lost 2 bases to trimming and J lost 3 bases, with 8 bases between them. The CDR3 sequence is CASSEIGSYEQYF. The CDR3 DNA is TGCGCCAGCAGTGAGATTGGCAGCTACGAGCAGTACTTC.

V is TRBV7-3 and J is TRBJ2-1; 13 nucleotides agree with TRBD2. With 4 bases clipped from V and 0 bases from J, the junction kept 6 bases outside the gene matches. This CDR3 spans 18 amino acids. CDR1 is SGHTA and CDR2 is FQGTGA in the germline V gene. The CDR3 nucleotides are TGTGCCAGCAGCTCCCTGGGACTAGCGGGGAGCTCCTACAATGAGCAGTTCTTC. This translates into CASSSLGLAGSSYNEQFF.

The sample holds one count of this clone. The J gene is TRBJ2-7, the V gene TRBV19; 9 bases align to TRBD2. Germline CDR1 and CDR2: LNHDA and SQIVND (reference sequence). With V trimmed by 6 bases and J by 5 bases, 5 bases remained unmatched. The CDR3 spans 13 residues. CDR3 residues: CASRAGGMDEQYF. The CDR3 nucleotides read TGTGCCAGTAGGGCGGGAGGGATGGACGAGCAGTACTTC.

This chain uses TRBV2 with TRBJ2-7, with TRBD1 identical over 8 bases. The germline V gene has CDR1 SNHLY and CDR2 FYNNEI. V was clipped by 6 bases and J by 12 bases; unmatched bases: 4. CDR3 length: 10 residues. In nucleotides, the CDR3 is TGTGCCAGCAGGGGACAGGTGCGGTACTTC. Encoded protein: CASRGQVRYF.

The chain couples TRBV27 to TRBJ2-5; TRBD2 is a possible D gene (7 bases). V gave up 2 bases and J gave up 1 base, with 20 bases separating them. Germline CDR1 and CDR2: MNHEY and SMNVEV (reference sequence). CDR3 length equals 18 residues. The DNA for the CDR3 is TGTGCCAGCAGTTTAGACCCCCCTGGCCGGGGGGCCCAAGAGACCCAGTACTTC. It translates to CASSLDPPGRGAQETQYF.

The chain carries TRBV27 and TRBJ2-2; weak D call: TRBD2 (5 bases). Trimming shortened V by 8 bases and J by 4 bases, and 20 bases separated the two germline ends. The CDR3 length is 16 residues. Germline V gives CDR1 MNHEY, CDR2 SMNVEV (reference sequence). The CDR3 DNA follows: TGTGCCAGCGGACGTCCCGGGGTAGGGAGCACCGGGGAGCTGTTTTTT. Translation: CASGRPGVGSTGELFF.

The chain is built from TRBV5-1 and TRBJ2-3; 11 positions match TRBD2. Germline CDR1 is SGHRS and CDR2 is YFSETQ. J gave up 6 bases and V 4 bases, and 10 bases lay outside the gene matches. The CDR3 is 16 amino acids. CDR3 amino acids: CASSETSSGGADTQYF. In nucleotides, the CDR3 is TGCGCCAGCAGCGAAACGAGTAGCGGGGGGGCGGATACGCAGTATTTT.

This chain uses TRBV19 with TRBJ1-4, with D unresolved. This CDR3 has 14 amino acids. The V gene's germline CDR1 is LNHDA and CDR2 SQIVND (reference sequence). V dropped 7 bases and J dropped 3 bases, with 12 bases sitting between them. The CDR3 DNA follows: TGTGCCAGTACCATTGGAGGAGCTAATGAAAAACTGTTTTTT. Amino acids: CASTIGGANEKLFF.

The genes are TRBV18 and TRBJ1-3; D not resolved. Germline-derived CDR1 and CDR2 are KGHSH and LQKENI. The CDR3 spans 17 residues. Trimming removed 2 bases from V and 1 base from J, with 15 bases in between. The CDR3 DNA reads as TGTGCCAGCTCACCAATTAAACCAGAGGTGTCTGGAAACACCATATATTTT. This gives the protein CASSPIKPEVSGNTIYF.

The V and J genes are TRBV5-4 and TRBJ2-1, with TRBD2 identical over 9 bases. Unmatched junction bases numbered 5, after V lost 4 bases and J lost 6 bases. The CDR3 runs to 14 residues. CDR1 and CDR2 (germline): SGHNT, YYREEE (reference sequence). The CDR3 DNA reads TGTGCCAGCAGCAGTAGCGGGGGCTTCAATGAGCAGTTCTTC. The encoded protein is CASSSSGGFNEQFF.

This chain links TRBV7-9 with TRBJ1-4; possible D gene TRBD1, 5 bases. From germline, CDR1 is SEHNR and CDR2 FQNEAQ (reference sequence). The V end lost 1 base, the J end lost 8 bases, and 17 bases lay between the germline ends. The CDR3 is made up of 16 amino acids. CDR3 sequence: CASSLGRLGKGEKLFF. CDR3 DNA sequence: TGTGCCAGCAGCTTAGGTCGTCTAGGGAAGGGGGAAAAACTGTTTTTT.

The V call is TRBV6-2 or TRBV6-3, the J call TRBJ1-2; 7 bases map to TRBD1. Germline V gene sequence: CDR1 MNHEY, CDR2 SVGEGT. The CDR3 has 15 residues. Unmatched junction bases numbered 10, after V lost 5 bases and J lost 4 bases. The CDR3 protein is CASSNAGGGIYGYTF. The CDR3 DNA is TGTGCCAGCAGTAATGCAGGGGGAGGAATCTATGGCTACACCTTC.

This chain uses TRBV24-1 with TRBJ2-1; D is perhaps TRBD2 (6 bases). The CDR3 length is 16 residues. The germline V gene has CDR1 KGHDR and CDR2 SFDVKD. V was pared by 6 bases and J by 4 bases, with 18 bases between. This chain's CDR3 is CATSHVGEVGYNEQFF. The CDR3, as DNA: TGTGCCACCAGTCACGTTGGGGAGGTGGGGTACAATGAGCAGTTCTTC.

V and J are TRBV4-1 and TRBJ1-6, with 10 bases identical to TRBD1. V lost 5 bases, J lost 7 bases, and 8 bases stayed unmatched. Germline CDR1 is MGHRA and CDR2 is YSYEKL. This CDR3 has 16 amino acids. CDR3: CASSSPGQGPNSPLHF. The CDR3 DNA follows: TGCGCCAGCAGCTCCCCGGGACAGGGGCCAAATTCACCCCTCCACTTT.

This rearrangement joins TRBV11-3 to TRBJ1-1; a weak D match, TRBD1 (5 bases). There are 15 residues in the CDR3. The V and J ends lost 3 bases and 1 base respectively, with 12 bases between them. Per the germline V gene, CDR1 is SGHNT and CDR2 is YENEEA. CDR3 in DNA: TGTGCCAGCAGCTTTCGGGGCGGGGGGAACACTGAAGCTTTCTTT. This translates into CASSFRGGGNTEAFF. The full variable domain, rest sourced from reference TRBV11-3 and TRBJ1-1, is EAGVVQSPRYKIIEKKQPVAFWCNPISGHNTLYWYLQNLGQGPELLIRYENEEAVDDSQLPKDRFSAERLKGVDSTLKIQPAELGDSAVYLCASSFRGGGNTEAFFGQGTRLTVV.

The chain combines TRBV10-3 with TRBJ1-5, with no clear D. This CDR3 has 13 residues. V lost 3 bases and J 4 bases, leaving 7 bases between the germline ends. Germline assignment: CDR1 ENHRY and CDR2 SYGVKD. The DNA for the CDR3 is TGTGCCATCAGTGAAATGGCAAATCAGCCCCAGCATTTT. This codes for CAISEMANQPQHF.

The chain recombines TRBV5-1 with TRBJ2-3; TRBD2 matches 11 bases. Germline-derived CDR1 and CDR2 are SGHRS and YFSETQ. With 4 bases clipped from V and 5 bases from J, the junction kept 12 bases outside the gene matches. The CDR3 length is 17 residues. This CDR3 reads CASSPPGLAASGDTQYF. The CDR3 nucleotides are TGCGCCAGCAGCCCACCGGGACTAGCGGCCTCCGGAGATACGCAGTATTTT.

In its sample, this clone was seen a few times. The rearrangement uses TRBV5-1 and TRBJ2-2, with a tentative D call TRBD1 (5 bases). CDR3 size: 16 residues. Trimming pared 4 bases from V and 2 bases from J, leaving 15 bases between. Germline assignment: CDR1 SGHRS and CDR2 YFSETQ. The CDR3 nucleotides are TGCGCCAGCAGCCCAGACCCAAGGGGTAACACCGGGGAGCTGTTTTTT. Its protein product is CASSPDPRGNTGELFF.

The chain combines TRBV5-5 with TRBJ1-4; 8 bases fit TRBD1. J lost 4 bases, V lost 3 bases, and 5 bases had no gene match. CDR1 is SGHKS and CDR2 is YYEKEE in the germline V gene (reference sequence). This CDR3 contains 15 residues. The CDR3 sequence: CASSWTGQFNEKLFF. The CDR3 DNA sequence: TGTGCCAGCAGCTGGACAGGGCAGTTTAATGAAAAACTGTTTTTT. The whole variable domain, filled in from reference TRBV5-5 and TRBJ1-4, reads DAGVTQSPTHLIKTRGQQVTLRCSPISGHKSVSWYQQVLGQGPQFIFQYYEKEERGRGNFPDRFSARQFPNYSSELNVNALLLGDSALYLCASSWTGQFNEKLFFGSGTQLSVL.

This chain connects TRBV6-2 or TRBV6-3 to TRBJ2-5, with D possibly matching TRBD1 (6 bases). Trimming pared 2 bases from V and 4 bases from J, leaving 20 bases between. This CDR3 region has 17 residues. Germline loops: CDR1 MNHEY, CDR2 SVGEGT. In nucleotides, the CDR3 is TGTGCCAGCAGTTACGAGTTCTCGGGACACCCAAGAGAGACCCAGTACTTC. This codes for CASSYEFSGHPRETQYF.

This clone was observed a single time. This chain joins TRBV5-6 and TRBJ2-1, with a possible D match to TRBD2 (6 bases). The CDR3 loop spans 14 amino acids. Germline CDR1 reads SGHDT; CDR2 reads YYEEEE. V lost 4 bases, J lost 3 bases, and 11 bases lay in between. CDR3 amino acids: CASSPRLGYNEQFF. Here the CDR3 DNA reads TGTGCCAGCAGCCCCAGACTAGGCTACAATGAGCAGTTCTTC.

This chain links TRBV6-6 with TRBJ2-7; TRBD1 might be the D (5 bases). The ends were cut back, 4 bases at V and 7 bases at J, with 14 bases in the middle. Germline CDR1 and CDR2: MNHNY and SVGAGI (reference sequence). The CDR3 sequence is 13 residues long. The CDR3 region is CASSFQGGSEQYF. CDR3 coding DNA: TGTGCCAGCAGTTTCCAGGGTGGATCGGAGCAGTACTTC.

The CDR3 spells CSAAGNSYNEQFF. CDR3 sequence (DNA): TGCAGCGCTGCGGGCAACTCCTACAATGAGCAGTTCTTC. The rearrangement uses TRBV29-1 and TRBJ2-1; D is possibly TRBD2 (5 bases). Germline assignment: CDR1 SQVTM and CDR2 ANQGSEA. The V gene lost 7 bases and the J gene lost 0 bases, with 10 bases spanning the gap. The CDR3 totals 13 residues.